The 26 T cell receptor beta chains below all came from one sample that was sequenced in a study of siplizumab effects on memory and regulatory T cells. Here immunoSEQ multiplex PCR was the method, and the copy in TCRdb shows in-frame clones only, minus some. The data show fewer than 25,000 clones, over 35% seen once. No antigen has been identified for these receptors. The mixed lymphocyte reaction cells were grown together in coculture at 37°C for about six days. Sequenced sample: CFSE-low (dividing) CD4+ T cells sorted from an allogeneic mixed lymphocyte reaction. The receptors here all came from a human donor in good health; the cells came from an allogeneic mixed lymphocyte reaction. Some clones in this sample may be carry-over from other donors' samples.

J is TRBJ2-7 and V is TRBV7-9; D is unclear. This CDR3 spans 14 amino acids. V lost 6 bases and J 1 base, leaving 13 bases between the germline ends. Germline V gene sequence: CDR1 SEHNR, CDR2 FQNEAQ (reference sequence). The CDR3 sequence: CASSEDVGSYEQYF. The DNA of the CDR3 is TGTGCCAGCAGTGAAGATGTCGGGTCCTACGAGCAGTACTTC.

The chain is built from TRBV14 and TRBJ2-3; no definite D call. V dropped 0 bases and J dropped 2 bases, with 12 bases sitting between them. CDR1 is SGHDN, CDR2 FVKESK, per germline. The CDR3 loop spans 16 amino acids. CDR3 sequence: CASSQDLGLSTDTQYF. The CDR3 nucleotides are TGTGCCAGCAGCCAAGATTTGGGATTATCCACAGATACGCAGTATTTT.

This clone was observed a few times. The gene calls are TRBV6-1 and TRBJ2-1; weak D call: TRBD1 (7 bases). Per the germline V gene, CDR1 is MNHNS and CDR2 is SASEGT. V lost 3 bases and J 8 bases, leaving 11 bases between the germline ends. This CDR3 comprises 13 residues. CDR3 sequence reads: CASSDRGVDEQFF. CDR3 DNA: TGTGCCAGCAGTGACAGGGGGGTGGATGAGCAGTTCTTC.

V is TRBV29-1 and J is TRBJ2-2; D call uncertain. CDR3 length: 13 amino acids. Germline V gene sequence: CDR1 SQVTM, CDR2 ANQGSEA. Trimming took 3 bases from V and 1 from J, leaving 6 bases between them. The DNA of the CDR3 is TGCAGCGTTGATGGCAAGAACACCGGGGAGCTGTTTTTT. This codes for CSVDGKNTGELFF.

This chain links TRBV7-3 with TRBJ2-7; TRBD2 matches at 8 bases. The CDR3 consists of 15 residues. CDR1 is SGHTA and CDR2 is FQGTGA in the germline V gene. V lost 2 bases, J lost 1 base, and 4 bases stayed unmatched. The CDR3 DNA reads TGTGCCAGCAGCTTAGGCGGGGGGTTATCCTACGAGCAGTACTTC. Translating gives CASSLGGGLSYEQYF.

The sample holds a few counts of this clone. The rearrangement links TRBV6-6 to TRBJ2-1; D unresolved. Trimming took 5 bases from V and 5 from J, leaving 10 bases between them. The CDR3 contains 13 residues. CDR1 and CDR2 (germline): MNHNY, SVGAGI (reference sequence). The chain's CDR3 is CASSTLENNEQFF. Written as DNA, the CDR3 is TGTGCCAGCAGTACCCTGGAAAACAATGAGCAGTTCTTC.

The CDR3, as DNA: TGTGCCAGCAGCTTCCCCCCACAGGGGGCGCGGACTGAAGCTTTCTTT. Translation: CASSFPPQGARTEAFF. V gene TRBV7-9 combines with J gene TRBJ1-1; TRBD1 agrees at 9 bases. Trimming cost V 3 bases and J 5 bases; bases outside gene matches: 10. CDR1 SEHNR and CDR2 FQNEAQ come from the germline V gene (reference sequence). The CDR3 is made up of 16 amino acids.

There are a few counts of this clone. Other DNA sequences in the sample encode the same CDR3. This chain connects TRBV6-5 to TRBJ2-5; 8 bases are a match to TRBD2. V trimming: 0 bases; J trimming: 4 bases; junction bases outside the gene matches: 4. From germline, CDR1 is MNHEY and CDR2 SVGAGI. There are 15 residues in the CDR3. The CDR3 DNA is TGTGCCAGCAGTTACTCGAGGCTAGCGGGAGAGACCCAGTACTTC. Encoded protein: CASSYSRLAGETQYF.

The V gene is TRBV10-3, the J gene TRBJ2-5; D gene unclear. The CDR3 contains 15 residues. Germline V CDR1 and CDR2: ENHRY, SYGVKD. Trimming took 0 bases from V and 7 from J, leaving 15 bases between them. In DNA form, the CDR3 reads TGTGCCATCAGTGAGTCGCGGCTGGAAGTGGGGACCCAGTACTTC. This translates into CAISESRLEVGTQYF.

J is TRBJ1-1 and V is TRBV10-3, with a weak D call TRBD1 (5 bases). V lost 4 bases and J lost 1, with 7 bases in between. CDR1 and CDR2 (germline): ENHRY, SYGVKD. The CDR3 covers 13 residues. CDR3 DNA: TGTGCCATCAGTGCGCAGGGGAACACTGAAGCTTTCTTT. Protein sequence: CAISAQGNTEAFF.

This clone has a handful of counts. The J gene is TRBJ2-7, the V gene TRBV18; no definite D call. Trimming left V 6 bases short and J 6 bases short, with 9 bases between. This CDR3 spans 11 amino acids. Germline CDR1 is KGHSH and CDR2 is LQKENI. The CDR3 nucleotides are TGTGCCAGCTCGCCATCGGGCGAGCAGTACTTC. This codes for CASSPSGEQYF.

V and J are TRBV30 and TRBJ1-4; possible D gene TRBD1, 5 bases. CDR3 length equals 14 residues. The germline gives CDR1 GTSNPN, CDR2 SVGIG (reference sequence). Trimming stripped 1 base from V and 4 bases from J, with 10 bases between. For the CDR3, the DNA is TGTGCCTGGAGTGGACAGCTGATTAATGAAAAACTGTTTTTT. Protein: CAWSGQLINEKLFF.

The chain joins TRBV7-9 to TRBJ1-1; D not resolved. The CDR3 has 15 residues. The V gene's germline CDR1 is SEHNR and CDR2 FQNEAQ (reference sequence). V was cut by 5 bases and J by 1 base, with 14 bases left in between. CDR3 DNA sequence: TGTGCCAGCAGCCGGCGGTTTATGGAGAACACTGAAGCTTTCTTT. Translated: CASSRRFMENTEAFF.

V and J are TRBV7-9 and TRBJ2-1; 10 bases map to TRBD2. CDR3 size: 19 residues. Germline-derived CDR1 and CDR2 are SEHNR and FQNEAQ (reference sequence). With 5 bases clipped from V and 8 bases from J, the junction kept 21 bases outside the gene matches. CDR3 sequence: CASSRGLAGAKPGEYEQFF. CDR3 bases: TGTGCCAGCAGCCGTGGGCTAGCGGGGGCCAAACCCGGGGAATATGAGCAGTTCTTC.

This CDR3 reads CASSSRAEETQYF. The CDR3 DNA reads as TGTGCCAGCAGCTCAAGAGCCGAAGAGACCCAGTACTTC. The V call is TRBV7-2, the J call TRBJ2-5; D gene uncertain. Trimming removed 4 bases from V and 3 bases from J, with 9 bases in between. This CDR3 region has 13 residues. Germline V gene sequence: CDR1 SGHTA, CDR2 FQGNSA.

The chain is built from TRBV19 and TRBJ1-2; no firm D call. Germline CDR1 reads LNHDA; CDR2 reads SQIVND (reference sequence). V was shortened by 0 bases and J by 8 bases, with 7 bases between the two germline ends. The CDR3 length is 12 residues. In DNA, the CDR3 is TGTGCCAGTAGTATAGATCTAAAGGGCTACACCTTC. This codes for CASSIDLKGYTF.

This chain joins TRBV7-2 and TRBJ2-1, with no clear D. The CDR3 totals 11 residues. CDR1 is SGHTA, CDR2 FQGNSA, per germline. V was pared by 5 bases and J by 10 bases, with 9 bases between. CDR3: CASSPYTEQFF. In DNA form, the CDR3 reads TGTGCCAGCAGCCCCTATACAGAGCAGTTCTTC.

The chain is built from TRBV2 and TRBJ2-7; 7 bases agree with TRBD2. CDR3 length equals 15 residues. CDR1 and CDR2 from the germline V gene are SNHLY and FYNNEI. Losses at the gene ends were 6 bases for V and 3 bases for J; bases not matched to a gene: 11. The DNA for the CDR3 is TGTGCCAGCAGGGACCTCGGCGGGACTAACTACGAGCAGTACTTC. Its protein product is CASRDLGGTNYEQYF.

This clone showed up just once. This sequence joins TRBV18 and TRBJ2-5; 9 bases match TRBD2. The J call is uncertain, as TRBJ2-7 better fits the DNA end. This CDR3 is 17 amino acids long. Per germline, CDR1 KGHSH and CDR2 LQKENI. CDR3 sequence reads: CASSPGLAGSSSYEQYF. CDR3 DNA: TGTGCCAGCTCCCCGGGGCTAGCGGGATCAAGTTCCTACGAGCAGTACTTC.

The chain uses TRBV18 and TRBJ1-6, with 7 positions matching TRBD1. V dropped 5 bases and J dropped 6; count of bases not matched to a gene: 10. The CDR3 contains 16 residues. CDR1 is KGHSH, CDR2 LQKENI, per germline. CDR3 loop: CASSSQGRVVNSPLHF. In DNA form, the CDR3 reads TGTGCCAGCTCATCACAGGGGCGGGTAGTTAATTCACCCCTCCACTTT.

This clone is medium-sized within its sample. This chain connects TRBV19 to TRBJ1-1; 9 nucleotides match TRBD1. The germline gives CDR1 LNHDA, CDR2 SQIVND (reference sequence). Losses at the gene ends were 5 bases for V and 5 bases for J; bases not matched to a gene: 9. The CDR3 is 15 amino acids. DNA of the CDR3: TGTGCCAGTAGTGTCACAGGGGGCCTGTGGACTGAAGCTTTCTTT. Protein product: CASSVTGGLWTEAFF.

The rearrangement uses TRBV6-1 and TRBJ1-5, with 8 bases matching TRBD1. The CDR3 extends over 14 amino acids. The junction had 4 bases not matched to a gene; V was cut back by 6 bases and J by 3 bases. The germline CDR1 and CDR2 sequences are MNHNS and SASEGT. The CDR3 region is CASSADRVNQPQHF. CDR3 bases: TGTGCCAGCAGCGCGGACAGGGTCAATCAGCCCCAGCATTTT.

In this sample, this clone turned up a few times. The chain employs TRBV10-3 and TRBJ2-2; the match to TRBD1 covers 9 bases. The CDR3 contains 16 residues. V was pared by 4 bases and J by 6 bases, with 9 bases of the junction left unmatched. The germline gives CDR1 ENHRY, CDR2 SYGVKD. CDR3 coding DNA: TGTGCCATCAGTGCCACCGGGACAGGGAGGCCCGGGGAGCTGTTTTTT. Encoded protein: CAISATGTGRPGELFF.

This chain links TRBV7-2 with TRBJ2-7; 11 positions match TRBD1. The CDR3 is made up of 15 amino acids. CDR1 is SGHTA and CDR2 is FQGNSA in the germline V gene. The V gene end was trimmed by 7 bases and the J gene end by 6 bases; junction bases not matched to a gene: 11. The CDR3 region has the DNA TGTGCCAGCACCTCACGGACAGGGGGCCTTCGCGAGCAGTACTTC. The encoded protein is CASTSRTGGLREQYF.

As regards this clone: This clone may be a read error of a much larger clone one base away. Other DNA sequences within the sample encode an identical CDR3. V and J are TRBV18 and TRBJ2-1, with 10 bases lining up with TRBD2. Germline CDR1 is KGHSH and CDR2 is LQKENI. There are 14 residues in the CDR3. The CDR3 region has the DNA TGTGCCAGCTCAGGATTAGCGGGAGGCAATGAACAGTTCTTC. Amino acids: CASSGLAGGNEQFF.

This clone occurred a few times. CDR3 protein: CASSFGSWNEQFF. The CDR3, as DNA: TGTGCCAGCAGCTTCGGGAGTTGGAATGAGCAGTTCTTC. This chain links TRBV7-9 with TRBJ2-1; D possibly corresponds to TRBD2 (6 bases). V was pared by 3 bases and J by 7 bases, with 10 bases between. The germline V gene has CDR1 SEHNR and CDR2 FQNEAQ (reference sequence). The CDR3 covers 13 residues.